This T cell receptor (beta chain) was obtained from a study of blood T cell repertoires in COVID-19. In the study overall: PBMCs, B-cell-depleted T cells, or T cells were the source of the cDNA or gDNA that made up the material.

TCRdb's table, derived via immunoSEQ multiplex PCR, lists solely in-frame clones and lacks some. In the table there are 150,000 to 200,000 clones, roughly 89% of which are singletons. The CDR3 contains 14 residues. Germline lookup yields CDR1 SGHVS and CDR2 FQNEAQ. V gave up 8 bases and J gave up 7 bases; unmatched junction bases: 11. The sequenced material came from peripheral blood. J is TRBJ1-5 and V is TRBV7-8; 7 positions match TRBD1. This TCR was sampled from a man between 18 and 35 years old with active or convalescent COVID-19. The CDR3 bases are TGTGCCAGCGGCCGGGACAGCTTGGACCAGCCCCAGCATTTT. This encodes CASGRDSLDQPQHF.